The 26 T cell receptor beta chains presented below share a single source sample, sequenced in a study of cytomegalovirus exposure and HLA in healthy donors. The table came from immunoSEQ multiplex PCR; TCRdb's copy has only in-frame clones and leaves some out. The table shows tens of thousands of clones, with about 93% occurring only once. The sample taken for sequencing was PBMCs. Receptor source: a woman younger than 35 in good health and CMV-seropositive.

The rearrangement joins TRBV7-2 to TRBJ2-7, with D maybe TRBD1 (6 bases). Trimming pared 1 base from V and 0 bases from J, leaving 16 bases between. This CDR3 region has 17 residues. Germline V CDR1 and CDR2: SGHTA, FQGNSA. CDR3 bases: TGTGCCAGCAGCTTAGAGGCGGCGGACAGTGGCTCCTACGAGCAGTACTTC. It yields the protein CASSLEAADSGSYEQYF.

CDR3 sequence: CASSLGGAANYGYTF. CDR3 sequence (DNA): TGTGCCAGCAGCCTAGGGGGGGCCGCAAACTATGGCTACACCTTC. The rearrangement links TRBV6-6 to TRBJ1-2, with a weak D call TRBD1 (6 bases). V was shortened by 6 bases and J by 2 bases, with 16 bases between the two germline ends. Germline CDR1 reads MNHNY; CDR2 reads SVGAGI (reference sequence). CDR3 size: 15 residues.

The chain employs TRBV4-1 and TRBJ1-2; 7 bases match TRBD1. Germline loops: CDR1 MGHRA, CDR2 YSYEKL. V dropped 4 bases and J dropped 4; count of bases not matched to a gene: 18. The CDR3 covers 18 residues. The chain's CDR3 is CASSPLAFGTAGSYGYTF. The DNA for the CDR3 is TGCGCCAGCAGCCCGCTCGCCTTCGGGACAGCCGGGAGCTATGGCTACACCTTC.

The genes are TRBV6-4 and TRBJ2-1; 13 nucleotides align to TRBD2. CDR1 and CDR2 from the germline V gene are MRHNA and SNTAGT. Losses at the gene ends were 5 bases for V and 4 bases for J; bases not matched to a gene: 2. There are 15 residues in the CDR3. The CDR3 region has the DNA TGTGCCAGCAGTTTACTAGCGGGAGGGTACAATGAGCAGTTCTTC. It is translated as CASSLLAGGYNEQFF.

The chain couples TRBV7-3 to TRBJ1-1; possibly TRBD1 for D (5 bases). V was clipped by 5 bases and J by 3 bases, with 16 bases between them. Per germline, CDR1 SGHTA and CDR2 FQGTGA. The CDR3 runs to 15 residues. The CDR3 nucleotides are TGTGCCAGCAGCCCAAGGGGCCGGGAGGACACTGAAGCTTTCTTT. This codes for CASSPRGREDTEAFF.

V and J are TRBV18 and TRBJ2-7, with 8 bases matching TRBD1. The V and J ends lost 2 bases and 1 base, in that order; junction bases with no gene match: 1. CDR1 and CDR2 (germline): KGHSH, LQKENI. This CDR3 contains 14 residues. DNA of the CDR3: TGTGCCAGCTCACCAAGACAGGGGTCCTACGAGCAGTACTTC. The encoded protein is CASSPRQGSYEQYF.

This chain links TRBV10-3 with TRBJ2-2; 7 nucleotides agree with TRBD2. Germline V gene lookup returns CDR1 ENHRY and CDR2 SYGVKD. This CDR3 region has 12 residues. V was pared by 8 bases and J by 6 bases, with 3 bases of the junction left unmatched. The CDR3 DNA reads TGTGCCATCGGGGGGGTATCCGGGGAGCTGTTTTTT. The encoded protein is CAIGGVSGELFF.

This chain links TRBV5-1 with TRBJ2-1; TRBD1 aligns across 11 bases. The length of the CDR3 is 15 residues. Germline V gene lookup returns CDR1 SGHRS and CDR2 YFSETQ. The ends lost 4 bases at V and 7 bases at J; junction bases unmatched: 7. DNA for the CDR3: TGCGCCAGCAGCGTACTCGGACAGGGGGCGAATGAGCAGTTCTTC. Translated, it gives CASSVLGQGANEQFF.

This chain connects TRBV27 to TRBJ1-5; D unclear. The germline V gene encodes CDR1 MNHEY and CDR2 SMNVEV (reference sequence). V was pared by 6 bases and J by 5 bases, with 14 bases between. This CDR3 has 14 residues. The DNA of the CDR3 is TGTGCCAGCAGCGGGAGCGTGGGAGATCAGCCCCAGCATTTT. Its translation: CASSGSVGDQPQHF.

The rearrangement links TRBV18 to TRBJ2-4, with 7 bases identical to TRBD2. The germline CDR1 and CDR2 sequences are KGHSH and LQKENI. The CDR3 spans 16 residues. J gave up 0 bases and V 2 bases, and 4 bases lay outside the gene matches. The CDR3: CASSPGTTVAKNIQYF. In nucleotides, the CDR3 is TGTGCCAGCTCACCAGGGACTACCGTAGCCAAAAACATTCAGTACTTC.

This CDR3 reads CASSLEGQGAGSNQPQHF. In DNA form, the CDR3 reads TGTGCCAGCAGCTTAGAGGGACAGGGGGCTGGTAGCAATCAGCCCCAGCATTTT. The chain recombines TRBV7-9 with TRBJ1-5; 12 positions agree with TRBD1. V was pared by 1 base and J by 0 bases, with 4 bases of the junction left unmatched. Germline V gene sequence: CDR1 SEHNR, CDR2 FQNEAQ (reference sequence). The CDR3 totals 18 residues.

This chain joins TRBV5-1 and TRBJ1-1, with 8 positions matching TRBD1. The CDR3 length is 18 residues. With V trimmed by 4 bases and J by 3 bases, 17 bases remained unmatched. CDR1 is SGHRS, CDR2 YFSETQ, per germline. Here the CDR3 DNA reads TGCGCCAGCAGCCCCTTTCGCGGGTCAGGGGGCTTGGACACTGAAGCTTTCTTT. Translation: CASSPFRGSGGLDTEAFF. The complete variable domain, with remaining parts taken from reference TRBV5-1 and TRBJ1-1, reads KAGVTQTPRYLIKTRGQQVTLSCSPISGHRSVSWYQQTPGQGLQFLFEYFSETQRNKGNFPGRFSGRQFSNSRSEMNVSTLELGDSALYLCASSPFRGSGGLDTEAFFGQGTRLTVV.

CDR3 DNA sequence: TGTGCCAGCAGCTTGGGCAGACATGACACCGGGGAGCTGTTTTTT. Encoded protein: CASSLGRHDTGELFF. The chain is built from TRBV7-2 and TRBJ2-2; no definite D call. The germline V and J ends were trimmed by 3 bases and 3 bases, with 11 bases remaining between them. This CDR3 has 15 residues. In germline, CDR1 is SGHTA, CDR2 FQGNSA.

V gene TRBV2 combines with J gene TRBJ1-5, with unresolved D. The CDR3 spans 15 residues. V was shortened by 5 bases and J by 4 bases, with 15 bases between the two germline ends. Germline-derived CDR1 and CDR2 are SNHLY and FYNNEI. The CDR3: CASSLLSSANQPQHF. Here the CDR3 DNA reads TGTGCCAGCAGTTTATTATCTAGCGCTAATCAGCCCCAGCATTTT.

The rearrangement joins TRBV27 to TRBJ1-1; possible D gene TRBD1, 5 bases. Germline values: CDR1 MNHEY, CDR2 SMNVEV (reference sequence). The CDR3 length is 15 residues. The germline V and J ends were trimmed by 0 bases and 3 bases, with 11 bases remaining between them. CDR3 coding DNA: TGTGCCAGCAGTTTATCCCCGCGGGGGGACACTGAAGCTTTCTTT. It codes for CASSLSPRGDTEAFF.

The chain has TRBV4-3 and TRBJ2-7, with D uncertain. The CDR3 runs 14 residues. CDR1 and CDR2 (germline): LGHNA, YSLEER. V lost 0 bases and J lost 3, with 9 bases in between. The CDR3 sequence: CASSQDGQNYEQYF. The CDR3 region has the DNA TGCGCCAGCAGCCAAGATGGGCAGAACTACGAGCAGTACTTC.

In the case of this clone: A junction boundary mismatches the germline segment, possibly from a read error. The V call is TRBV27, the J call TRBJ1-1; 7 bases are a match to TRBD1. The CDR3 contains 13 residues. Per the germline V gene, CDR1 is MNHEY and CDR2 is SMNVEV (reference sequence). CDR3 residues: CASSPRDRAAGIF. The CDR3 DNA reads TGTGCCAGCAGTCCGCGGGACAGAGCGGCTGGAATCTTT.

The J gene is TRBJ1-4, the V gene TRBV10-2; tentatively, D is TRBD1 (6 bases). CDR1 WSHSY and CDR2 SAAADI come from the germline V gene. Deletions cut 3 bases from V and 7 bases from J, with 15 bases between. CDR3 length: 15 amino acids. CDR3 loop: CASSEQGSSSEKLFF. In DNA form, the CDR3 reads TGCGCCAGCAGTGAACAGGGTTCCTCTAGTGAAAAACTGTTTTTT.

V and J are TRBV19 and TRBJ2-2, with TRBD2 identical over 15 bases. The V gene's germline CDR1 is LNHDA and CDR2 SQIVND (reference sequence). With 3 bases clipped from V and 5 bases from J, the junction kept 7 bases outside the gene matches. The CDR3 spans 18 residues. CDR3 region: CASSIPGLAGGSTGELFF. DNA for the CDR3: TGTGCCAGTAGTATCCCGGGACTAGCGGGAGGAAGTACCGGGGAGCTGTTTTTT.

V gene TRBV4-2 combines with J gene TRBJ1-2; TRBD1 matches at 7 bases. The CDR3 runs 15 residues. Germline V gives CDR1 LGHNA, CDR2 YNFKEQ. V shed 0 bases, J shed 2 bases, and the junction held 3 bases outside the gene matches. This CDR3 reads CASSQDRGENYGYTF. Written as DNA, the CDR3 is TGTGCCAGCAGCCAAGACAGGGGGGAAAACTATGGCTACACCTTC.

V gene TRBV15 combines with J gene TRBJ2-1; 8 bases are a match to TRBD1. CDR1 LNHNV and CDR2 YYDKDF come from the germline V gene (reference sequence). The CDR3 is 16 amino acids. The ends lost 1 base at V and 6 bases at J; junction bases unmatched: 8. CDR3 coding DNA: TGTGCCACCAGCAGAGGAGACAGGGGAAGGGTCAATGAGCAGTTCTTC. Protein sequence: CATSRGDRGRVNEQFF.

This chain connects TRBV30 to TRBJ1-2, with D unclear. The CDR3 extends over 12 amino acids. Germline CDR1 and CDR2: GTSNPN and SVGIG (reference sequence). V lost 0 bases to trimming and J lost 7 bases, with 9 bases between them. The CDR3: CAWSVQGGGYTF. As DNA, the CDR3 is TGTGCCTGGAGTGTACAAGGCGGTGGCTACACCTTC.

The V gene is TRBV18, the J gene TRBJ1-2; tentatively, D is TRBD1 (5 bases). The CDR3 has 17 residues. The V end lost 2 bases, the J end lost 5 bases, and 21 bases lay between the germline ends. Germline V gene lookup returns CDR1 KGHSH and CDR2 LQKENI. DNA of the CDR3: TGTGCCAGCTCACCAATCATTCAGGGATTGAAGATTTATGGCTACACCTTC. Translated: CASSPIIQGLKIYGYTF. The whole variable domain, filled in from reference TRBV18 and TRBJ1-2, reads NAGVMQNPRHLVRRRGQEARLRCSPMKGHSHVYWYRQLPEEGLKFMVYLQKENIIDESGMPKERFSAEFPKEGPSILRIQQVVRGDSAAYFCASSPIIQGLKIYGYTFGSGTRLTVV.

V gene TRBV21-1 combines with J gene TRBJ2-7; the D call in the table, TRBD1, was not verified against the DNA. TRBV21-1 is labeled a pseudogene. CDR3 size: 15 residues. The CDR3 protein is CASPGTGVPGYEQYF. The CDR3 DNA follows: TGTGCCAGCCCGGGGACAGGAGTCCCGGGTTACGAGCAGTACTTC.

This clone showed up just a few times. The rearrangement links TRBV2 to TRBJ2-7; TRBD2 might be the D (6 bases). The germline CDR1 and CDR2 sequences are SNHLY and FYNNEI. This CDR3 has 13 residues. Trimming shortened V by 7 bases and J by 5 bases, and 15 bases separated the two germline ends. The CDR3 sequence is CASTRLGGNEQYF. The CDR3 bases are TGTGCCAGCACCCGTTTGGGGGGTAACGAGCAGTACTTC.

The chain is built from TRBV10-1 and TRBJ2-7; 10 bases are a match to TRBD2. After removal of 2 bases from V and 5 bases from J, the junction contained 3 bases not matched to a gene. Germline V gene sequence: CDR1 WNHNN, CDR2 SYGVQD (reference sequence). This CDR3 is built from 14 residues. In nucleotides, the CDR3 is TGCGCCAGCAGTGAGGGGCTAGCGGGAGACGAGCAGTACTTC. This translates into CASSEGLAGDEQYF.